Each of the 11 T cell receptor beta chains below was sequenced from the same sample in a study of regulatory T cells in long-lasting Graves disease. With iRepertoire HTBI primers and Arm-PCR of CDR3 regions, TCR beta libraries were built. Each CDR3 protein gets one entry after TCRdb re-called the multiplex PCR reads with MiXCR. This table holds more than 450,000 distinct CDR3 sequences, around 12% found once. Time point here: newly diagnosed GD, antithyroid drugs for less than 3 months. RNA isolated from PBMCs was used to make the TCR library. These data were also filed under a second study, of T cells in Graves' hyperthyroidism and ophthalmopathy.

The sequenced sample was peripheral blood mononuclear cells (PBMCs), obtained at new diagnosis, from a patient treated with antithyroid drugs. Receptors were obtained from a woman aged 25 to 39 with Graves disease.

A remark on this clonotype: A far larger clone differs by one base, so this is likely a read error. The chain combines TRBV7-2 with TRBJ2-7; 7 nucleotides agree with TRBD1. The CDR3 totals 15 residues. The germline V gene has CDR1 SGHTA and CDR2 FQGNSA. V shed 7 bases, J shed 0 bases, and the junction held 9 bases outside the gene matches. CDR3 DNA: TGTGCCAGCAACTCAACAGGGGATAGCTCCTACGAGCAGTACTTC. Translation gives CASNSTGDSSYEQYF.

This clonotype came up a few times. The rearrangement uses TRBV7-8 and TRBJ2-1; the D is unclear. The V gene's germline CDR1 is SGHVS and CDR2 FQNEAQ. The V end lost 2 bases, the J end lost 5 bases, and 7 bases lay between the germline ends. The CDR3 totals 13 residues. In nucleotides, the CDR3 is TGTGCCAGCAGCTTAAACTCGAACAATGAGCAGTTCTTC. Its translation is CASSLNSNNEQFF.

This clonotype was picked up a small number of times. The chain has TRBV15 and TRBJ1-2; 8 nucleotides match TRBD1. In germline, CDR1 is LNHNV, CDR2 YYDKDF (reference sequence). The CDR3 runs 13 residues. The trim removed 3 bases at V and 3 bases at J, leaving 0 bases unmatched. CDR3 coding DNA: TGTGCCACCAGCAGGACAGGGGACTATGGCTACACCTTC. Translated: CATSRTGDYGYTF.

The CDR3 protein is CSARGNQETQYF. The CDR3 bases are TGCAGTGCTAGAGGGAATCAAGAGACCCAGTACTTC. The chain recombines TRBV20-1 with TRBJ2-5; D is ambiguous. Germline V CDR1 and CDR2: DFQATT, SNEGSKA (reference sequence). V gave up 1 base and J gave up 2 bases, with 5 bases separating them. The CDR3 consists of 12 residues.

This clonotype was observed a handful of times. The rearrangement uses TRBV4-1 and TRBJ2-1, with D perhaps TRBD1 or TRBD2 (6 bases each). Trimming stripped 6 bases from V and 5 bases from J, with 17 bases between. Germline V lookup: CDR1 MGHRA, CDR2 YSYEKL. The CDR3 runs to 15 residues. The CDR3 reads CASRGAGSNDNEQFF. As DNA, the CDR3 is TGCGCCAGCAGGGGGGCGGGGAGCAACGACAATGAGCAGTTCTTC.

This clonotype occurred a few times. Just one base apart from a much larger clone, this may be a read error. This chain joins TRBV5-1 and TRBJ2-3; no definite D call. The CDR3 spans 16 residues. Germline V gene lookup returns CDR1 SGHRS and CDR2 YFSETQ. V dropped 0 bases and J dropped 2 bases, with 13 bases sitting between them. The CDR3 region is CASSLGDSASTDTQYF. DNA of the CDR3: TGCGCCAGCAGCTTGGGAGACTCTGCTTCCACAGATACGCAGTATTTT.

This clonotype was counted many times. The rearrangement uses TRBV2 and TRBJ1-2, with TRBD1 identical over 7 bases. Looked up from germline, CDR1 is SNHLY and CDR2 is FYNNEI. The V segment lost 5 bases and the J segment 7 bases; nucleotides outside the gene matches: 7. The CDR3 contains 13 residues. The CDR3 loop is CASSTYRGSGYTF. In nucleotides, the CDR3 is TGTGCCAGCAGTACCTACAGGGGCTCTGGCTACACCTTC.

This clonotype was observed a handful of times. The chain employs TRBV18 and TRBJ2-3; either TRBD1 or TRBD2 may fit D (5 bases each). V was trimmed by 5 bases and J by 6 bases, leaving 15 bases between them. The germline CDR1 and CDR2 sequences are KGHSH and LQKENI. CDR3 length: 14 amino acids. The CDR3: CASSAGDPSDTQYF. The CDR3 DNA reads TGTGCCAGCTCAGCCGGGGACCCGTCGGATACGCAGTATTTT.

The gene calls are TRBV5-1 and TRBJ2-3, with 14 bases matching TRBD2. J lost 3 bases, V lost 4 bases, and 4 bases had no gene match. From germline, CDR1 is SGHRS and CDR2 YFSETQ. CDR3 length: 16 amino acids. CDR3 amino acids: CASSAGTSGSTDTQYF. The CDR3 DNA follows: TGCGCCAGCAGCGCCGGGACTAGCGGGAGTACAGATACGCAGTATTTT.

This clonotype came up many times. This chain joins TRBV2 and TRBJ1-5; D unresolved. The V and J ends lost 6 bases and 5 bases respectively, with 8 bases between them. The CDR3 length is 12 residues. Germline CDR1 and CDR2: SNHLY and FYNNEI. This CDR3 is CASRGLHQPQHF. The CDR3 DNA sequence: TGTGCCAGCAGGGGATTGCATCAGCCCCAGCATTTT.

This clonotype was recorded many times. The V call is TRBV20-1, the J call TRBJ2-3; TRBD2 agrees at 13 bases. Per the germline V gene, CDR1 is DFQATT and CDR2 is SNEGSKA (reference sequence). V shed 6 bases, J shed 2 bases, and the junction held 8 bases outside the gene matches. The CDR3 has 16 amino acids. The DNA for the CDR3 is TGCAGTGCCCGTGGACTAGCGGGGGTAGTCACAGATACGCAGTATTTT. This gives the protein CSARGLAGVVTDTQYF.